Listed here are 10 T cell receptor beta chains from one sample, sequenced in a study of blood T cell repertoires in COVID-19. The repertoire was sequenced with immunoSEQ multiplex PCR; TCRdb's copy has only in-frame clones and lacks some. This table holds around 78,000 clones, roughly 82% found once. The source material was peripheral blood. The receptors come from a human donor in a cohort sampled during active COVID-19.

The V call is TRBV5-4, the J call TRBJ2-5, with 7 bases matching TRBD2. The CDR3 is 13 residues long. Germline V gene data show CDR1 as SGHNT and CDR2 as YYREEE (reference sequence). Losses at the gene ends were 3 bases for V and 2 bases for J; bases not matched to a gene: 1. DNA of the CDR3: TGTGCCAGCAGCTCGGGACTACAAGAGACCCAGTACTTC. This gives the protein CASSSGLQETQYF. The whole variable domain, filled in from reference TRBV5-4 and TRBJ2-5, reads ETGVTQSPTHLIKTRGQQVTLRCSSQSGHNTVSWYQQALGQGPQFIFQYYREEENGRGNFPPRFSGLQFPNYSSELNVNALELDDSALYLCASSSGLQETQYFGPGTRLLVL.

The rearrangement links TRBV9 to TRBJ2-1, with D perhaps matching TRBD1 (6 bases). Trimming cost V 1 base and J 9 bases, with 20 bases left between them. The CDR3 extends over 16 amino acids. The germline V gene has CDR1 SGDLS and CDR2 YYNGEE. The CDR3 loop reads CASSVSFSGEKGEQFF. The CDR3 region has the DNA TGTGCCAGCAGCGTAAGTTTCTCAGGGGAGAAAGGTGAGCAGTTCTTC.

This chain joins TRBV18 and TRBJ1-3; no clear D gene. Trimming removed 3 bases from V and 0 bases from J, with 3 bases in between. From germline, CDR1 is KGHSH and CDR2 LQKENI. This CDR3 region has 13 residues. The CDR3 sequence: CASSPSSGNTIYF. CDR3 sequence (DNA): TGTGCCAGCTCACCGAGCTCTGGAAACACCATATATTTT.

The rearrangement links TRBV29-1 to TRBJ1-3; 10 positions match TRBD1. V lost 6 bases, J lost 4 bases, and 0 bases stayed unmatched. Per the germline V gene, CDR1 is SQVTM and CDR2 is ANQGSEA. The CDR3 is 12 residues long. The CDR3 here is CSVGQGGNTIYF. The CDR3 DNA follows: TGCAGCGTGGGACAGGGGGGAAACACCATATATTTT. Filled out from reference TRBV29-1 and TRBJ1-3, the complete variable domain reads SAVISQKPSRDICQRGTSLTIQCQVDSQVTMMFWYRQQPGQSLTLIATANQGSEATYESGFVIDKFPISRPNLTFSTLTVSNMSPEDSSIYLCSVGQGGNTIYFGEGSWLTVV.

This sequence joins TRBV11-2 and TRBJ2-3; TRBD1 is a possible D gene (5 bases). V lost 5 bases and J lost 2, with 11 bases in between. This CDR3 is 14 amino acids long. CDR1 and CDR2 from the germline V gene are SGHAT and FQNNGV. DNA for the CDR3: TGTGCCAGCAGCCTCAGGGTTAACACAGATACGCAGTATTTT. It encodes CASSLRVNTDTQYF.

The rearrangement uses TRBV12-3 or TRBV12-4 and TRBJ2-7; a possible D gene is TRBD2 (5 bases). V lost 4 bases and J 7 bases, leaving 8 bases between the germline ends. This CDR3 is 11 amino acids long. The CDR3 loop reads CASSSPGEQYF. The CDR3 region has the DNA TGTGCCAGCAGTTCCCCGGGGGAGCAGTACTTC.

The V gene is TRBV4-1, the J gene TRBJ1-5; no definite D call. The length of the CDR3 is 15 residues. The ends were cut back, 0 bases at V and 7 bases at J, with 13 bases in the middle. Germline CDR1 and CDR2: MGHRA and YSYEKL. Here the CDR3 reads CASSQDWAGRQPQHF. As DNA, the CDR3 is TGCGCCAGCAGCCAAGATTGGGCGGGGAGACAGCCCCAGCATTTT.

The chain joins TRBV5-1 to TRBJ2-7; 9 nucleotides line up with TRBD1. Germline CDR1 SGHRS, CDR2 YFSETQ. V gave up 5 bases and J gave up 6 bases; unmatched junction bases: 9. This CDR3 region has 14 residues. This CDR3 reads CASRTGTGGFEQYF. For the CDR3, the DNA is TGCGCCAGCAGAACCGGAACAGGGGGCTTCGAGCAGTACTTC.

The chain combines TRBV29-1 with TRBJ2-7, with D possibly being TRBD1 (5 bases). Germline values: CDR1 SQVTM, CDR2 ANQGSEA. The CDR3 contains 14 residues. The ends were cut back, 4 bases at V and 10 bases at J, with 23 bases in the middle. The DNA of the CDR3 is TGCAGCGTTGGTTGGGCAGGGTTGAGCTTCGGTCAGTACTTC. Translation gives CSVGWAGLSFGQYF.

This sequence joins TRBV20-1 and TRBJ1-2, with 8 bases lining up with TRBD1. Per the germline V gene, CDR1 is DFQATT and CDR2 is SNEGSKA (reference sequence). CDR3 length equals 16 residues. V lost 3 bases, J lost 0 bases, and 9 bases stayed unmatched. In DNA form, the CDR3 reads TGCAGTGCTAGTACACAGGGGGTGAAAGCTAACTATGGCTACACCTTC. Translated: CSASTQGVKANYGYTF.